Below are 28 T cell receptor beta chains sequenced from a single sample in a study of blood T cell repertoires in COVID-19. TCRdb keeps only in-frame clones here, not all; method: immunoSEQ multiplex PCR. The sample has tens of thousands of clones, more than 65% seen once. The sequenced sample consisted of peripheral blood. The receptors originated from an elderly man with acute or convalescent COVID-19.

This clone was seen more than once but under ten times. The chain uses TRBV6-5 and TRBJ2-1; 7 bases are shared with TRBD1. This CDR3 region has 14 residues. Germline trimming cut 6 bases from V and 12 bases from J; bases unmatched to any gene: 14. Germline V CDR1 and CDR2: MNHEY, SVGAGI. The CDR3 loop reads CASRIDRAQVRQFF. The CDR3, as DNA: TGTGCCAGCAGAATCGACAGGGCTCAGGTGCGGCAGTTCTTC.

Here the CDR3 DNA reads TGTGCCAGCAGCCTAGGACAGGTGCCGGGACTAGCGAGCCCTAGCTCCTACAATGAGCAGTTCTTC. Its translation is CASSLGQVPGLASPSSYNEQFF. The chain carries TRBV6-2 or TRBV6-3 and TRBJ2-1, with 10 bases aligning to TRBD2. The CDR3 is made up of 22 amino acids. The germline CDR1 and CDR2 sequences are MNHEY and SVGEGT. The trim removed 6 bases at V and 0 bases at J, leaving 23 bases unmatched.

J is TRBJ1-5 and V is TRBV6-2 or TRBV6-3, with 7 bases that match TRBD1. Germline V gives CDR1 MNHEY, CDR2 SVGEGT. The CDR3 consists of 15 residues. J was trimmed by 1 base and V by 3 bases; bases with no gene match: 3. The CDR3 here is CASSYRQGSNQPQHF. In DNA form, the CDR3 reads TGTGCCAGCAGTTATAGACAGGGAAGCAATCAGCCCCAGCATTTT.

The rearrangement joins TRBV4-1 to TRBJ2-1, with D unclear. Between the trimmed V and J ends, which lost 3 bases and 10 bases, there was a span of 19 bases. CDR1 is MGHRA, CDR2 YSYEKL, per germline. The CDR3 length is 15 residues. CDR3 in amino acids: CASSHPGQTTFEQFF. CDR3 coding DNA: TGCGCCAGCAGCCACCCCGGCCAAACTACATTCGAGCAGTTCTTC.

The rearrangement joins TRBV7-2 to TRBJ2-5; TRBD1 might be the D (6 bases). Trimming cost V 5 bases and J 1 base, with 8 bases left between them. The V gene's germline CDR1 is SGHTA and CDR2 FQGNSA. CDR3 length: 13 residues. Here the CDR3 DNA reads TGTGCCAGCAGCCGACAGGCCCAAGAGACCCAGTACTTC. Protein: CASSRQAQETQYF.

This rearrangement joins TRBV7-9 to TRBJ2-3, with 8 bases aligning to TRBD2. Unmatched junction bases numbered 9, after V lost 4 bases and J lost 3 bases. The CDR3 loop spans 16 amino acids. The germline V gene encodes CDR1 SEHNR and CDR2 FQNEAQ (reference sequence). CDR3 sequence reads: CASSSPAGVLTDTQYF. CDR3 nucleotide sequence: TGTGCCAGCAGCTCTCCAGCGGGAGTTCTGACAGATACGCAGTATTTT.

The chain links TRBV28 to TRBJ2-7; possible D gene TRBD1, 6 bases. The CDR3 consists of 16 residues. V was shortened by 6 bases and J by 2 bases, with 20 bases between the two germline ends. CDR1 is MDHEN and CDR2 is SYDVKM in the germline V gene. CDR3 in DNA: TGTGCCAGCAGCTTGGGGGTGACAGGTCCGGCCTACGAGCAGTACTTC. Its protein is CASSLGVTGPAYEQYF. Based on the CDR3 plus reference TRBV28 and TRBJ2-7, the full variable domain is DVKVTQSSRYLVKRTGEKVFLECVQDMDHENMFWYRQDPGLGLRLIYFSYDVKMKEKGDIPEGYSVSREKKERFSLILESASTNQTSMYLCASSLGVTGPAYEQYFGPGTRLTVT.

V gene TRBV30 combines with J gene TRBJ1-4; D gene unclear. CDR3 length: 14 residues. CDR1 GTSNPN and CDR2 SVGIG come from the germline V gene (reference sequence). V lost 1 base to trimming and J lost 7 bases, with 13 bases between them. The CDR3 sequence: CAWSATRGVEKLFF. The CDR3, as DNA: TGTGCCTGGAGTGCGACTCGGGGAGTTGAAAAACTGTTTTTT. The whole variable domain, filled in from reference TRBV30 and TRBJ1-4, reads SQTIHQWPATLVQPVGSPLSLECTVEGTSNPNLYWYRQAAGRGLQLLFYSVGIGQISSEVPQNLSASRPQDRQFILSSKKLLLSDSGFYLCAWSATRGVEKLFFGSGTQLSVL.

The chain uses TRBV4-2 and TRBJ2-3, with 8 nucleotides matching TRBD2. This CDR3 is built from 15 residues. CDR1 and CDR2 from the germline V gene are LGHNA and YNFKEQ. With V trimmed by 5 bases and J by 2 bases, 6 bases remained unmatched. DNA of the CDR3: TGTGCCAGCAGCTATAGCGGGACCCCCACAGATACGCAGTATTTT. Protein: CASSYSGTPTDTQYF.

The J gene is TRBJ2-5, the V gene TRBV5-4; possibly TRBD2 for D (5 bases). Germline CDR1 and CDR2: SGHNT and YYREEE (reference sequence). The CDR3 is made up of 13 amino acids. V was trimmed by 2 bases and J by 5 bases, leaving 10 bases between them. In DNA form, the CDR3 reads TGTGCCAGCAGCTTCGGAGGCCAGGAGACCCAGTACTTC. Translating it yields CASSFGGQETQYF.

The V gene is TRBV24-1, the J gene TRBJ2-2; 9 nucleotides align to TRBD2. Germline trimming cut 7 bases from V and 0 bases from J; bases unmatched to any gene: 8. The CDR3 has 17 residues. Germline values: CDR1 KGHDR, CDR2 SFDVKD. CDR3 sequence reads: CATSPWVAGANTGELFF. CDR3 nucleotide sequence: TGTGCCACCAGCCCCTGGGTAGCGGGAGCGAACACCGGGGAGCTGTTTTTT.

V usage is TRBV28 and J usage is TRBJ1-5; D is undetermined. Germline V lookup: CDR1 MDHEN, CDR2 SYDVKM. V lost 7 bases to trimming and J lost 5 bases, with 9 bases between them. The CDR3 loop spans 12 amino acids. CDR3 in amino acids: CASTSGDQPQHF. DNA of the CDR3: TGTGCCAGCACCTCCGGGGATCAGCCCCAGCATTTT.

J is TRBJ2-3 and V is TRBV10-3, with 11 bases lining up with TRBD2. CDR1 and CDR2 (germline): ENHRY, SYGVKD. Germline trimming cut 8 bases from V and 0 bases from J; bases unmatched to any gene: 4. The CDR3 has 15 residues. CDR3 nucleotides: TGTGCCATCGGGGGACTAGCGGTTAGCACAGATACGCAGTATTTT. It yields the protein CAIGGLAVSTDTQYF.

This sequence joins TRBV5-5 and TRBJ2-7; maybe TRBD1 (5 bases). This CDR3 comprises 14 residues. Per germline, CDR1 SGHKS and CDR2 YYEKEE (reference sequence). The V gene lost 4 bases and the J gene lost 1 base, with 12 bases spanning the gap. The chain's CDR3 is CASSRPGQSYEQYF. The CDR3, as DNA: TGTGCCAGCAGCAGACCAGGGCAGTCCTACGAGCAGTACTTC.

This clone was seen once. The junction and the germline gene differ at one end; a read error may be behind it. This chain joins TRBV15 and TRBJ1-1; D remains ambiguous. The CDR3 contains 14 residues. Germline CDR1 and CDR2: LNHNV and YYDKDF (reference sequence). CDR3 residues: CATSRAGGNAEAFF. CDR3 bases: TGTGCCACCAGCAGAGCTGGAGGGAACGCTGAAGCTTTCTTT. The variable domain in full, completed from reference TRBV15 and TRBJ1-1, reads DAMVIQNPRYQVTQFGKPVTLSCSQTLNHNVMYWYQQKSSQAPKLLFHYYDKDFNNEADTPDNFQSRRPNTSFCFLDIRSPGLGDTAMYLCATSRAGGNAEAFFGQGTRLTVV.

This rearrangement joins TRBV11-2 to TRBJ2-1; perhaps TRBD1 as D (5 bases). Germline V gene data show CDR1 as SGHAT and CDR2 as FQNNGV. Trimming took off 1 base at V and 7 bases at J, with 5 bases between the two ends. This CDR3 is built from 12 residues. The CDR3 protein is CASSLAGNEQFF. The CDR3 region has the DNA TGTGCCAGCAGCTTAGCAGGGAATGAGCAGTTCTTC.

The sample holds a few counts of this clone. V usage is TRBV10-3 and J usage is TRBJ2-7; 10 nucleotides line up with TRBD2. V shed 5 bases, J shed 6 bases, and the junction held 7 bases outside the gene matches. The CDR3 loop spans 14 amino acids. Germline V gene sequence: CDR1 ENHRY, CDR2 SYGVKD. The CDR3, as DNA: TGTGCCATCAGTCCCGGGACTAGCGCGATCGAGCAGTACTTC. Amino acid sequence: CAISPGTSAIEQYF.

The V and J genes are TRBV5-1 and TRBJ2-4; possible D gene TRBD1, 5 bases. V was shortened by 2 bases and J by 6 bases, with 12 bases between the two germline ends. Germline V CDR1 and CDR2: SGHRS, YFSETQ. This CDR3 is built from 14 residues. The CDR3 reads CASSLGDSANIQYF. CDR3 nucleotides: TGCGCCAGCAGCTTAGGGGATTCTGCAAACATTCAGTACTTC.

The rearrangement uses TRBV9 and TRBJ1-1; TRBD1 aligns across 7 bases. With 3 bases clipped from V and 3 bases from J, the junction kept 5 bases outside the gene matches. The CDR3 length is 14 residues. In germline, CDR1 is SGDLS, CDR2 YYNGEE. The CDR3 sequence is CASSGQGRDTEAFF. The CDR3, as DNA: TGTGCCAGCAGCGGACAGGGCCGGGACACTGAAGCTTTCTTT. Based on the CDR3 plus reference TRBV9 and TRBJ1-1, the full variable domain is DSGVTQTPKHLITATGQRVTLRCSPRSGDLSVYWYQQSLDQGLQFLIQYYNGEERAKGNILERFSAQQFPDLHSELNLSSLELGDSALYFCASSGQGRDTEAFFGQGTRLTVV.

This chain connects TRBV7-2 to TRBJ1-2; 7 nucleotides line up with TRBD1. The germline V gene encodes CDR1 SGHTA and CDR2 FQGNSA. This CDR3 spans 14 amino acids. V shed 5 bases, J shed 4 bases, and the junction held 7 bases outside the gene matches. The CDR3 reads CASSQGGQGYGYTF. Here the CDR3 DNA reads TGTGCCAGCAGCCAGGGGGGACAAGGCTATGGCTACACCTTC. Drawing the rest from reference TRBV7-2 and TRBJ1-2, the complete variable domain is GAGVSQSPSNKVTEKGKDVELRCDPISGHTALYWYRQSLGQGLEFLIYFQGNSAPDKSGLPSDRFSAERTGGSVSTLTIQRTQQEDSAVYLCASSQGGQGYGYTFGSGTRLTVV.

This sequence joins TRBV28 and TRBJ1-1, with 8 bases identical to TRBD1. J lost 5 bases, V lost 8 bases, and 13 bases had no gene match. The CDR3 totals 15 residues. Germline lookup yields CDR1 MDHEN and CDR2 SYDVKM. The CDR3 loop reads CASALRTGRLTEAFF. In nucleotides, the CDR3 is TGTGCCAGCGCACTTAGGACAGGGCGCCTTACTGAAGCTTTCTTT.

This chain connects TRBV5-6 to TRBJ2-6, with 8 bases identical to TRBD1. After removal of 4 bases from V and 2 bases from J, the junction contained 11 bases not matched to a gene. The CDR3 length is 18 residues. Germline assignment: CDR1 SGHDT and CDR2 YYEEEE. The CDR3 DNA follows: TGTGCCAGCAGCGTTATAGGCAGGGGGCAGACTGGGGCCAACGTCCTGACTTTC. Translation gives CASSVIGRGQTGANVLTF.

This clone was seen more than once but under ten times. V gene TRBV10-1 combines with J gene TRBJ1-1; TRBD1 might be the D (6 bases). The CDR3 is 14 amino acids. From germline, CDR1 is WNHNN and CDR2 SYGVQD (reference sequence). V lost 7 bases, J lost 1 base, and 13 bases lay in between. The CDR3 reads CASISDRTNTEAFF. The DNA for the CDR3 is TGCGCCAGCATCTCCGACAGGACGAACACTGAAGCTTTCTTT.

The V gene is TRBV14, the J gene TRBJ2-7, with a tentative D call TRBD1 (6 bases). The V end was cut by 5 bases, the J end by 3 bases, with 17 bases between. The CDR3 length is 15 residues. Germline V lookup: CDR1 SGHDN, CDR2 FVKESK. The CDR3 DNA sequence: TGTGCCAGCAGCTCAAGGGCTCAAGGGGGCTACGAGCAGTACTTC. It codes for CASSSRAQGGYEQYF.

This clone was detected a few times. As DNA, the CDR3 is TGTGCCAGCAGCCACCGTAGCGGGAGCGGAGAGACCCAGTACTTC. Its protein product is CASSHRSGSGETQYF. The chain employs TRBV3-1 (or the pseudogene TRBV3-2) and TRBJ2-5; TRBD2 agrees at 9 bases. The CDR3 loop spans 15 amino acids. In germline, CDR1 is LGHDT, CDR2 YNNKEL (reference sequence). The trim removed 3 bases at V and 4 bases at J, leaving 6 bases unmatched.

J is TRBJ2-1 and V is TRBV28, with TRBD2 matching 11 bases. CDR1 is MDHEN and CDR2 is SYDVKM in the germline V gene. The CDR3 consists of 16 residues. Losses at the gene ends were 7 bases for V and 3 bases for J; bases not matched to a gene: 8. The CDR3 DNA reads TGTGCCAGCACCCCAATTAGCGGGAGGGGCTACAATGAGCAGTTCTTC. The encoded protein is CASTPISGRGYNEQFF.

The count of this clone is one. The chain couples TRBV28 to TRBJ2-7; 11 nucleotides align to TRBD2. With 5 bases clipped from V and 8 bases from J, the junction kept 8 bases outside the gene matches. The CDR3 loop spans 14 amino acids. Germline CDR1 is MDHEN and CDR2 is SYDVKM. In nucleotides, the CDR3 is TGTGCCAGCAGTCTCCGTCTAGCGGGAGGCCAGCAGTACTTC. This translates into CASSLRLAGGQQYF. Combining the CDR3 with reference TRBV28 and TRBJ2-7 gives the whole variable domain DVKVTQSSRYLVKRTGEKVFLECVQDMDHENMFWYRQDPGLGLRLIYFSYDVKMKEKGDIPEGYSVSREKKERFSLILESASTNQTSMYLCASSLRLAGGQQYFGPGTRLTVT.

This CDR3 is CAIRRQTSTDTQYF. The CDR3 DNA follows: TGTGCCATCCGCCGACAGACTAGCACAGATACGCAGTATTTT. V and J are TRBV10-3 and TRBJ2-3; D possibly corresponds to TRBD1 (5 bases). The V end was cut by 8 bases, the J end by 0 bases, with 12 bases between. The CDR3 spans 14 residues. The germline gives CDR1 ENHRY, CDR2 SYGVKD.